The present TCR beta chain was sequenced within a study of T cell responses to AZD1222 COVID-19 vaccine. General observations from the study: Recipients of AZD1222 seropositive at baseline numbered only 6 or 7. Following two doses of AZD1222, Spike-specific TCR breadth and depth rose.

Points on this clone: Its target is unknown.

Generated by immunoSEQ multiplex PCR, the TCRdb table keeps only in-frame clones and is missing some. The repertoire holds 100,000 to 150,000 clones, just under 90% seen once, with about 4.8% in the top ten. From germline, CDR1 is SNHLY and CDR2 FYNNEI. This CDR3 comprises 14 residues. Trimming removed 6 bases from V and 3 bases from J; junction bases left unmatched: 1. J is TRBJ2-1 and V is TRBV2; 11 bases align to TRBD2. The sample was peripheral blood, taken on day 0 of AZD1222 vaccination. This clonotype was obtained from an adult in good health. The CDR3: CASRGLAVYNEQFF. The CDR3 nucleotides are TGTGCCAGCAGGGGACTAGCGGTCTACAATGAGCAGTTCTTC.